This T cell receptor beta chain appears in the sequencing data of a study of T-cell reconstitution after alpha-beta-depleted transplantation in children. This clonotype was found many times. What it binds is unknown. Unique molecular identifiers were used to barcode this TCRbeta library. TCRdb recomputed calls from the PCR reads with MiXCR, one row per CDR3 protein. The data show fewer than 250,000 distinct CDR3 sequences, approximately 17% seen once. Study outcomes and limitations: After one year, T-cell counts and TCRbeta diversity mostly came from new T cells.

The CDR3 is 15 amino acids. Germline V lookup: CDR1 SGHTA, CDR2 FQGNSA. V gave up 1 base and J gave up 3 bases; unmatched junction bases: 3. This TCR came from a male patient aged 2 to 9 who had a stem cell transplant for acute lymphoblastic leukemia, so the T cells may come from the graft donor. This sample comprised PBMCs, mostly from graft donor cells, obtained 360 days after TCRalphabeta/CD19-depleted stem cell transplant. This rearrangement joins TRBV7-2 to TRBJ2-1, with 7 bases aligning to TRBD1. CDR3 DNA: TGTGCCAGCAGCTTAGTATGGGACAGCTACAATGAGCAGTTCTTC. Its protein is CASSLVWDSYNEQFF. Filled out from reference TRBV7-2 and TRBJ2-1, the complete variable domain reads GAGVSQSPSNKVTEKGKDVELRCDPISGHTALYWYRQSLGQGLEFLIYFQGNSAPDKSGLPSDRFSAERTGGSVSTLTIQRTQQEDSAVYLCASSLVWDSYNEQFFGPGTRLTVL.